This TCR beta chain was recovered during a study of blood T cell repertoires in COVID-19. Study in general: Acute and convalescent COVID-19 samples came from the United States, Italy and Spain. PBMCs, B-cell-depleted T cells, or T cells were the source of the cDNA or gDNA that made up the material.

The germline CDR1 and CDR2 sequences are KGHSH and LQKENI. The CDR3 has 15 amino acids. Trimming cost V 2 bases and J 0 bases, with 10 bases left between them. As processed by the authors: Amplifying reference gene primers gave estimates of nucleated cell counts. Assay: immunoSEQ multiplex PCR; the TCRdb copy retains only in-frame clones and omits some. The DNA was the basis for D and trimming; V, J and clone size are from that table. This table has about 70,000 clones, 70% to 85% appearing once. Sequencing was performed on peripheral blood. The chain recombines TRBV18 with TRBJ1-1; D is ambiguous. This receptor was identified in a woman in her seventies with acute or convalescent COVID-19. CDR3 nucleotides: TGTGCCAGCTCACCATATGAGGCTATGAACACTGAAGCTTTCTTT. It codes for CASSPYEAMNTEAFF.